This T cell receptor beta chain was identified during a study of breast tumors, draining lymph nodes, adjacent tissues. TCRdb reprocessed the multiplex PCR reads with MiXCR, giving one entry per CDR3 protein. Seen here are approximately 130,000 distinct CDR3 sequences, under 25% observed once, and the top ten hold roughly 2.8%. This clonotype has ten or more counts. Breast cancer patients provided tissue from their axillary draining lymph nodes. The sequence was obtained from a female donor with breast cancer. Some clones in this sample may be carry-over from other donors' samples. Sequencing used axillary lymph node tissue.

The CDR3 protein is CASSPQPSSYEQYF. The CDR3 DNA reads as TGTGCCAGCAGTCCTCAACCAAGCTCCTACGAGCAGTACTTC. This chain joins TRBV2 and TRBJ2-7; D is unresolved. This CDR3 is 14 amino acids long. Germline CDR1 is SNHLY and CDR2 is FYNNEI. With 5 bases removed from V and 0 bases from J, the gap between germline ends came to 11 bases.